The 18 T cell receptor beta chains listed next were all sequenced from one sample in a study of OX40 agonist ivuxolimab in advanced cancers. Method: immunoSEQ multiplex PCR; TCRdb's copy keeps in-frame clones and lacks some. Altogether 30,000 or so clones are present, 70% to 90% being singletons, with the ten largest covering approximately 20%. This specimen was CD4+ or CD8+ T cells sorted from blood, taken in a trial of the OX40 agonist ivuxolimab. These receptors were obtained from an adult with an advanced solid tumor such as melanoma, head and neck, liver or kidney cancer.

This chain links TRBV2 with TRBJ2-5; D uncertain. This CDR3 spans 14 amino acids. CDR1 and CDR2 (germline): SNHLY, FYNNEI. V dropped 2 bases and J dropped 0 bases, with 7 bases sitting between them. The CDR3 reads CASSESMDQETQYF. The CDR3 DNA reads TGTGCCAGCAGTGAATCCATGGACCAAGAGACCCAGTACTTC.

The chain combines TRBV6-1 with TRBJ1-2; possible D gene TRBD1, 5 bases. This CDR3 is 13 amino acids long. V lost 7 bases to trimming and J lost 4 bases, with 13 bases between them. CDR1 and CDR2 from the germline V gene are MNHNS and SASEGT. In DNA, the CDR3 is TGTGCCAGCACCCCGTGGGGGAGCTATGGCTACACCTTC. Translation gives CASTPWGSYGYTF.

The chain uses TRBV6-6 and TRBJ2-7; 7 nucleotides agree with TRBD1. V gave up 5 bases and J gave up 4 bases; unmatched junction bases: 8. Per the germline V gene, CDR1 is MNHNY and CDR2 is SVGAGI (reference sequence). CDR3 size: 14 residues. This CDR3 is CASSPTGQAYEQYF. The DNA of the CDR3 is TGTGCCAGCAGTCCAACCGGACAGGCTTACGAGCAGTACTTC.

This clone has a single count. CDR3 residues: CASSQEMNTEAFF. CDR3 bases: TGTGCCAGCAGCCAAGAGATGAACACTGAAGCTTTCTTT. The chain couples TRBV4-2 to TRBJ1-1; D gene uncertain. Germline V gives CDR1 LGHNA, CDR2 YNFKEQ. The CDR3 totals 13 residues. Trimming took off 0 bases at V and 0 bases at J, with 2 bases between the two ends.

Notes on this clone: The junction departs from the called germline gene at one end, perhaps through a read error. The chain links TRBV7-7 to TRBJ2-7, with 11 bases fitting TRBD1. The CDR3 is 18 amino acids. Germline-derived CDR1 and CDR2 are SSHAT and FNYEAQ (reference sequence). CDR3 amino acids: CASSRGQGGFASSAEQYF. Written as DNA, the CDR3 is TGTGCTAGCAGCCGGGGACAGGGGGGTTTCGCATCATCGGCGGAGCAGTACTTC.

CDR3 in amino acids: CASSLAGLAVTDTQYF. DNA of the CDR3: TGTGCCAGCAGCTTAGCGGGACTAGCGGTTACAGATACGCAGTATTTT. The gene calls are TRBV13 and TRBJ2-3; TRBD2 agrees at 11 bases. Trimming at V came to 1 base and at J to 3 bases, leaving 3 bases not matched to a gene. The CDR3 has 16 residues. Germline V gene data show CDR1 as PRHDT and CDR2 as FYEKMQ (reference sequence).

The rearrangement joins TRBV4-3 to TRBJ2-1, with 7 nucleotides matching TRBD1. The V and J ends lost 3 bases and 6 bases, in that order; junction bases with no gene match: 11. The CDR3 runs 16 residues. Germline V gene sequence: CDR1 LGHNA, CDR2 YSLEER. The CDR3 here is CASSHEWQGVVNEQFF. DNA of the CDR3: TGCGCCAGCAGCCACGAATGGCAGGGGGTGGTCAATGAGCAGTTCTTC.

This rearrangement joins TRBV4-2 to TRBJ1-5; 11 positions match TRBD1. Germline V lookup: CDR1 LGHNA, CDR2 YNFKEQ. The CDR3 covers 19 residues. V trimming: 3 bases; J trimming: 1 base; junction bases outside the gene matches: 11. CDR3 protein: CASSHHTGTGGYSNQPQHF. CDR3 nucleotides: TGTGCCAGCAGCCATCACACCGGGACAGGGGGGTACAGCAATCAGCCCCAGCATTTT.

This sequence joins TRBV19 and TRBJ2-1; 11 positions agree with TRBD2. With 7 bases clipped from V and 3 bases from J, the junction kept 8 bases outside the gene matches. The CDR3 has 16 residues. The germline V gene has CDR1 LNHDA and CDR2 SQIVND (reference sequence). The CDR3 DNA reads TGTGCCAGTACCTCAGGGACTAGCGGACACTACAATGAGCAGTTCTTC. It encodes CASTSGTSGHYNEQFF.

This clone was picked up a small number of times. V and J are TRBV11-3 and TRBJ2-1; D unclear. V lost 5 bases to trimming and J lost 0 bases, with 14 bases between them. The CDR3 totals 16 residues. Per the germline V gene, CDR1 is SGHNT and CDR2 is YENEEA. CDR3 coding DNA: TGTGCCAGCAGCCCCCCCGGTGAGAGCTCCTACAATGAGCAGTTCTTC. Its protein product is CASSPPGESSYNEQFF.

This clone has a single count. The chain employs TRBV4-1 and TRBJ1-3, with D hard to call. The CDR3 consists of 18 residues. V lost 1 base and J lost 0, with 16 bases in between. Germline assignment: CDR1 MGHRA and CDR2 YSYEKL. This chain's CDR3 is CASSQGPQTLGSGNTIYF. The CDR3 DNA is TGCGCCAGCAGCCAAGGACCCCAGACGCTGGGCTCTGGAAACACCATATATTTT.

The DNA of the CDR3 is TGTGCCGGACATGACAGGGGACGAGACACCGGGGAGCTGTTTTTT. This codes for CAGHDRGRDTGELFF. This rearrangement joins TRBV18 to TRBJ2-2; 8 nucleotides line up with TRBD1. The trim removed 11 bases at V and 3 bases at J, leaving 11 bases unmatched. The CDR3 is 15 amino acids. The germline gives CDR1 KGHSH, CDR2 LQKENI.

The V gene is TRBV4-1, the J gene TRBJ1-1; no reliable D call. CDR1 is MGHRA and CDR2 is YSYEKL in the germline V gene. The CDR3 loop spans 15 amino acids. V was cut by 3 bases and J by 2 bases, with 13 bases left in between. The CDR3 loop is CASSHPKGLNTEAFF. The CDR3 nucleotides read TGCGCCAGCAGCCACCCGAAGGGCCTAAACACTGAAGCTTTCTTT.

The chain uses TRBV6-5 and TRBJ2-5; 7 bases align to TRBD1. V lost 2 bases, J lost 5 bases, and 2 bases stayed unmatched. The germline V gene encodes CDR1 MNHEY and CDR2 SVGAGI. The CDR3 totals 13 residues. CDR3 amino acids: CASSYKGQETQYF. CDR3 nucleotides: TGTGCCAGCAGTTACAAGGGACAGGAGACCCAGTACTTC.

The rearrangement links TRBV6-1 to TRBJ2-1; D is perhaps TRBD1 or TRBD2 (5 bases each). CDR3 length: 16 amino acids. Deletions cut 3 bases from V and 5 bases from J, with 17 bases between. The germline V gene has CDR1 MNHNS and CDR2 SASEGT. CDR3 DNA sequence: TGTGCCAGCAGTGACAGGGACCTAGGTGTGCACAATGAGCAGTTCTTC. Translating gives CASSDRDLGVHNEQFF.

This clone was observed a handful of times. V is TRBV19 and J is TRBJ2-1; 11 nucleotides align to TRBD2. The germline CDR1 and CDR2 sequences are LNHDA and SQIVND (reference sequence). The CDR3 consists of 15 residues. The V gene end was trimmed by 6 bases and the J gene end by 7 bases; junction bases not matched to a gene: 8. The CDR3 region is CASRELAGVGNEQFF. In nucleotides, the CDR3 is TGTGCCAGTAGGGAACTAGCGGGAGTAGGGAATGAGCAGTTCTTC.

The chain has TRBV13 and TRBJ2-3; TRBD2 matches at 12 bases. CDR1 is PRHDT, CDR2 FYEKMQ, per germline (reference sequence). The CDR3 consists of 16 residues. V lost 5 bases, J lost 2 bases, and 5 bases stayed unmatched. This chain's CDR3 is CASSRTSGGFTDTQYF. CDR3 nucleotide sequence: TGTGCCAGCAGCCGTACTAGCGGGGGGTTCACAGATACGCAGTATTTT. Looking up the rest from reference TRBV13 and TRBJ2-3 gives the full variable domain: AAGVIQSPRHLIKEKRETATLKCYPIPRHDTVYWYQQGPGQDPQFLISFYEKMQSDKGSIPDRFSAQQFSDYHSELNMSSLELGDSALYFCASSRTSGGFTDTQYFGPGTRLTVL.

This chain joins TRBV28 and TRBJ2-4, with 8 nucleotides matching TRBD2. Germline V gene sequence: CDR1 MDHEN, CDR2 SYDVKM. CDR3 length: 16 amino acids. Trimming at V came to 2 bases and at J to 0 bases, leaving 3 bases not matched to a gene. CDR3 sequence: CASSLSGSGAKNIQYF. The CDR3 DNA sequence: TGTGCCAGCAGTTTAAGCGGGAGCGGAGCCAAAAACATTCAGTACTTC.